These T cell receptor beta chains were read from a single sample in a study of radiotherapy plus CTLA-4 blockade in lung cancer. Sequenced by immunoSEQ multiplex PCR; TCRdb stores in-frame clones only, minus some. The table has some 98,000 clones, approximately 78% seen once; the top ten hold under 4%. Sequences were derived from peripheral blood, sampled from a patient treated with radiotherapy plus ipilimumab. The receptors stem from a human donor with non-small cell lung cancer who had a partial response to radiotherapy plus ipilimumab. Each CDR3 is given with its conserved first and last residue. The D gene is left open where the match is weak. The size of a clone is reported for some rows only, either as once, few or many, or as a class for expanded clones.

>NA|TRBJ1-2|TRBV19|TRBD1
TGTGCCAGTAGTATGGTCTCCGACAGGGATCGCAGTGGCTACACCTTC
CASSMVSDRDRSGYTF
>once|TRBJ1-2|TRBV5-5|NA
TGTGCCAGCAGCTTAGGTTCGGGGATGGGCGGCTACACCTTC
CASSLGSGMGGYTF
>NA|TRBJ2-7|TRBV28|NA
TGTGCCAGCAGTTTGGGGCAGGAGAACTCCTACGAGCAGTACTTC
CASSLGQENSYEQYF
>NA|TRBJ2-7|TRBV7-2|TRBD1
TGTGCCAGCAGCACCACCTCCGGGACAGATTACGAGCAGTACTTC
CASSTTSGTDYEQYF
>NA|TRBJ1-6|TRBV30|NA
TGTGCCTGGAGTCTCATGGGAGGGAATGGTTATAATTCACCCCTCCACTTT
CAWSLMGGNGYNSPLHF
>NA|TRBJ1-1|TRBV2|NA
TGTGCCGCCCAGATGAACACTGAAGCTTTCTTT
CAAQMNTEAFF
>NA|TRBJ1-1|TRBV28|NA
TGTGCCAGCAGACCTTTGACGGGAATCGCTGAAGCTTTCTTT
CASRPLTGIAEAFF
>NA|TRBJ2-3|TRBV7-9|NA
TGTGCCAGCAGCTTCGAGGGCGCAGATACGCAGTATTTT
CASSFEGADTQYF
>NA|TRBJ1-1|TRBV7-2|NA
TGTGCCAGCAGCCCCCGGACAGTGAACACTGAAGCTTTCTTT
CASSPRTVNTEAFF
>NA|TRBJ2-2|TRBV5-1|NA
TGCGCCAGCAGCTCCCTAAACACCGGGGAGCTGTTTTTT
CASSSLNTGELFF
>NA|TRBJ2-3|TRBV4-2|TRBD2
TGTGCCAGCAGCCAAGGGACTAGCGGGGTAGATACGCAGTATTTT
CASSQGTSGVDTQYF
>NA|TRBJ1-2|TRBV28|NA
TGTGCCAGCAGTCTGAACTATGGCTACACCTTC
CASSLNYGYTF
>NA|TRBJ2-1|TRBV10-1|TRBD2
TGCGCCAGCAGTGAGTCAGCCGGGACTAGCGGGAACAATGAGCAGTTCTTC
CASSESAGTSGNNEQFF
>NA|TRBJ1-1|TRBV2|NA
TGTGCCAGCTTGTCAGGGGTTACCATGAACACTGAAGCTTTCTTT
CASLSGVTMNTEAFF
>NA|TRBJ1-2|TRBV15|TRBD1
TGTGCCACCAGCAGTTATTCCGGGACAGGGAAGGGCTACACCTTC
CATSSYSGTGKGYTF
>NA|TRBJ2-5|TRBV7-3|TRBD2
TGTGCCAGCAGCCCCCAAGCGGGGGCTCGAGAGACCCAGTACTTC
CASSPQAGARETQYF
>NA|TRBJ2-7|TRBV18|TRBD2
TGTGCCAGCTCACCCGGGGTCTCTAGCGGGAGAGAGGAGCAGTACTTC
CASSPGVSSGREEQYF
>NA|TRBJ2-6|TRBV5-4|NA
TGTGCCAGCAGCTTGTGGAGTTCTGGGGCCAACGTCCTGACTTTC
CASSLWSSGANVLTF
>NA|TRBJ1-1|TRBV7-2|NA
TGTGCCAGCAGCTCCCGACACTCTGAAGCTTTCTTT
CASSSRHSEAFF
>NA|TRBJ2-3|TRBV7-6|TRBD2
TGTGCCAGCAGCTTAGAGGTGGGAGGGGCTCCCCCAGATACGCAGTATTTT
CASSLEVGGAPPDTQYF
>NA|TRBJ2-1|TRBV5-1|TRBD1
TGCGCCAGCAGCATGGACAGGGGCGAGCAGTTCTTC
CASSMDRGEQFF
>NA|TRBJ2-5|TRBV14|TRBD1
TGTGCCAGCAGCCCCCGGACAGGGGGCAGGGAGACCCAGTACTTC
CASSPRTGGRETQYF
>NA|TRBJ2-7|TRBV7-2|NA
TGTGCCAGCAGCCGACCAGGGGCCAGCGAGCAGTACTTC
CASSRPGASEQYF
>NA|TRBJ2-1|TRBV6-1|TRBD2
TGTGCCAGCAGTGTACGGACTAGCAGCTCCTACAATGAGCAGTTCTTC
CASSVRTSSSYNEQFF
>NA|TRBJ2-7|TRBV27|TRBD2
TGTGCCAGCAGAACCCGACTAGCACTCTACGAGCAGTACTTC
CASRTRLALYEQYF
>NA|TRBJ2-1|TRBV15|TRBD2
TGTGCCACCAGCAGTGGACTAGCGGGTTACTCCTACAATGAGCAGTTCTTC
CATSSGLAGYSYNEQFF
>few|TRBJ1-1|TRBV5-4|NA
TGTGCCAGCAGCTTGGGCGGGGGAGAGGGCACTGAAGCTTTCTTT
CASSLGGGEGTEAFF
>NA|TRBJ2-7|TRBV29-1|NA
TGCAGCGTTGCTGGCGGGGGCTCCACCTACGAGCAGTACTTC
CSVAGGGSTYEQYF
>NA|TRBJ2-5|TRBV27|TRBD1
TGTGCCGGCAGTTTGACAGGGTACCAAGAGACCCAGTACTTC
CAGSLTGYQETQYF
>NA|TRBJ1-4|TRBV30|TRBD1
TGTGCCTGGAGTAGAGGTTCAGGGGGTGTAGGAAAACTGTTTTTT
CAWSRGSGGVGKLFF
>few|TRBJ1-5|TRBV19|NA
TGTGCCAGTAGTACGGAGAGGAGGTCCAATCAGCCCCAGCATTTT
CASSTERRSNQPQHF
>NA|TRBJ1-4|TRBV28|TRBD1
TGTGCCAGCAGTAACAGGGGTATAACTAATGAAAAACTGTTTTTT
CASSNRGITNEKLFF
>NA|TRBJ1-5|TRBV6-6|TRBD1
TGTGCCAGCAGTTACTCCAGTACAGGGGGGAGTCAGCCCCAGCATTTT
CASSYSSTGGSQPQHF
>NA|TRBJ1-4|TRBV5-1|NA
TGCGCCAGCAGCTGGGGAGACTTTGCTGGAGAAAAACTGTTTTTT
CASSWGDFAGEKLFF
>NA|TRBJ2-5|TRBV6-1|NA
TGTGCCAGCAGTGATTCGACAGTGCAAGAGACCCAGTACTTC
CASSDSTVQETQYF
>NA|TRBJ2-3|TRBV11-2|TRBD2
TGTGCCAGCAGCTTAAGAACTAGCGGGAGTACAGATACGCAGTATTTT
CASSLRTSGSTDTQYF
>NA|TRBJ2-7|TRBV6-1|TRBD1
TGTGCCAGCAAGTACTCCGGGACAGGAGGCGAGCAGTACTTC
CASKYSGTGGEQYF
>NA|TRBJ2-1|TRBV27|TRBD2
TGTGCCACCAGCGGGAGGGCCTACAATGAGCAGTTCTTC
CATSGRAYNEQFF
>NA|TRBJ2-2|TRBV28|NA
TGTGCCAGCAGTCTGTTTACCGGGGAGCTGTTTTTT
CASSLFTGELFF
>once|TRBJ1-1|TRBV7-2|NA
TGTGCCAGCAGCTTAAACACGAACACTGAAGCTTTCTTT
CASSLNTNTEAFF
>NA|TRBJ2-7|TRBV6-1|NA
TGTGCCAGCAGTGAAGAACTGTACTCCTACGAGCAGTACTTC
CASSEELYSYEQYF
>NA|TRBJ2-2|TRBV11-3|TRBD1
TGTGCCAGCAGCCCCACCCCGGGACAGGGGTATGCCGGGGAGCTGTTTTTT
CASSPTPGQGYAGELFF
>NA|TRBJ1-3|TRBV30|NA
TGTGCCTGGACGGTGAATTCTGGAAACACCATATATTTT
CAWTVNSGNTIYF
>NA|TRBJ2-2|TRBV5-1|NA
TGCGCCAGCAGCCTCCGCAGGGGGGCGAACACCGGGGAGCTGTTTTTT
CASSLRRGANTGELFF
>NA|TRBJ2-5|TRBV9|TRBD2
TGTGCCAGCAGCCCAAAGTCTGGGACTAGCGGGAGGGTTCAAGAGACCCAGTACTTC
CASSPKSGTSGRVQETQYF
>NA|TRBJ1-2|TRBV6-6|TRBD1
TGTGCCAGCAGCATGGACAGGGGGCTTCGGGGCTACACCTTC
CASSMDRGLRGYTF
>NA|TRBJ1-4|TRBV18|TRBD1
TGTGCCAGCTCACCCTCCGGGACAGGGAGTGAAAAACTGTTTTTT
CASSPSGTGSEKLFF
>NA|TRBJ1-6|TRBV6-1|NA
TGTGCCAGTCGACGTTCGGGCCTCCACTTT
CASRRSGLHF
>NA|TRBJ2-2|TRBV30|TRBD2
TGTGCCGGAACTAGCGGGAAACTCACCGGGGAGCTGTTTTTT
CAGTSGKLTGELFF
>NA|TRBJ1-3|TRBV7-2|NA
TGTGCCAGCAGCTTATATGGGGCCGGACGTAACTCTGGAAACACCATATATTTT
CASSLYGAGRNSGNTIYF
>few|TRBJ2-6|TRBV6-6|TRBD1
TGTGCCGTCGGACAGGGGAGGCGCACTGGGGCCAACGTCCTGACTTTC
CAVGQGRRTGANVLTF
>NA|TRBJ1-5|TRBV9|TRBD1
TGTGCCAGCGGACAGGGGACGGAAACGCCCCAGCATTTT
CASGQGTETPQHF
>NA|TRBJ2-7|TRBV7-8|TRBD1
TGTGCCAGCAGCTGGGCCCTAGGACAGGGTGTGGGCGAGCAGTACTTC
CASSWALGQGVGEQYF
>NA|TRBJ1-2|TRBV5-1|NA
TGCGCCAGCAGCCCGGACAGTCCTTATGGCTACACCTTC
CASSPDSPYGYTF
>NA|TRBJ1-2|TRBV2|NA
TGTGCCAGCAGTATAGATTGGGCAGGAGGCTACACCTTC
CASSIDWAGGYTF
>NA|TRBJ2-7|TRBV6-1|TRBD2
TGTGCCAGCACCCAGACTAGCGGAAACTACGAGCAGTACTTC
CASTQTSGNYEQYF
>NA|TRBJ2-1|TRBV7-2|NA
TGTGCCAGCAGCTTACGACAGTCAGACAATGAGCAGTTCTTC
CASSLRQSDNEQFF
>many|TRBJ2-3|TRBV7-3|NA
TGTGCCAGCAGCTTACTCGGTGATACGCAGTATTTT
CASSLLGDTQYF